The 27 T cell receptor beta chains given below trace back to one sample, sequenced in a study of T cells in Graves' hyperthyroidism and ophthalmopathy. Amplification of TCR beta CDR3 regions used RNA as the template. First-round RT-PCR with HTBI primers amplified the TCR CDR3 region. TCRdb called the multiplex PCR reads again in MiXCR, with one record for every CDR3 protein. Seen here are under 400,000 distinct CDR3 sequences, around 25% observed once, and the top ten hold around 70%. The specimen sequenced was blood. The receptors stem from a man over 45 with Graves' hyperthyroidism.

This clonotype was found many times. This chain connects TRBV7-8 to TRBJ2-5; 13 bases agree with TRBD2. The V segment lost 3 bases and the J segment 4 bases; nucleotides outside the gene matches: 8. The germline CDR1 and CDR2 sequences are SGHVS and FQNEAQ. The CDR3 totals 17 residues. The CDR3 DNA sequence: TGTGCCAGCAGCTTCTGGGGGACTAGCGGGGACGGAGAGACCCAGTACTTC. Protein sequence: CASSFWGTSGDGETQYF.

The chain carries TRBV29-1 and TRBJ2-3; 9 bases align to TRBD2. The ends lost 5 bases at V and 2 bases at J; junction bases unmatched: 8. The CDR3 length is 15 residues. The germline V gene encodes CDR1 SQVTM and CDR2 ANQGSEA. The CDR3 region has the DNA TGCAGCGTTCTTTTCGGACTAGCGAACACAGATACGCAGTATTTT. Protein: CSVLFGLANTDTQYF.

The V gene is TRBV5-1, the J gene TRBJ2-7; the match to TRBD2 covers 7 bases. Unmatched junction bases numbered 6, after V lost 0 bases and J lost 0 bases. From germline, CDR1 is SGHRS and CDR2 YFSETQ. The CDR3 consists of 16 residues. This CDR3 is CASSLGTSASSYEQYF. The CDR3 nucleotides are TGCGCCAGCAGCTTGGGAACTAGCGCAAGCTCCTACGAGCAGTACTTC.

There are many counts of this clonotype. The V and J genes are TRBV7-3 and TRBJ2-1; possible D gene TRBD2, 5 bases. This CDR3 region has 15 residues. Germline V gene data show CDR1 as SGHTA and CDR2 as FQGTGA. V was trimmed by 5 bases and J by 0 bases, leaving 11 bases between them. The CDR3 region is CASSPQRSSYNEQFF. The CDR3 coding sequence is TGTGCCAGCAGCCCGCAGCGGAGCTCCTACAATGAGCAGTTCTTC.

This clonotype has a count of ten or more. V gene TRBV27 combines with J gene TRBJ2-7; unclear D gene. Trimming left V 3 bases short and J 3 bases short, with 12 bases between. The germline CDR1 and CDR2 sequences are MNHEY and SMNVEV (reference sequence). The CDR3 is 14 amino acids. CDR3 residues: CASSFGRLNYEQYF. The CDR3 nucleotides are TGTGCCAGCAGTTTTGGCAGATTAAACTACGAGCAGTACTTC.

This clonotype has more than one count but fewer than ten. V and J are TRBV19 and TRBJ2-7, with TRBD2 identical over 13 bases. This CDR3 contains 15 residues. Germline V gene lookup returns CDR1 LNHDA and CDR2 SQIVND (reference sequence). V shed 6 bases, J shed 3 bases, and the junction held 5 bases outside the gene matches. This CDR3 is CASSRLAGGHYEQYF. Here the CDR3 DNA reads TGTGCCAGTAGCAGACTAGCGGGAGGACACTACGAGCAGTACTTC.

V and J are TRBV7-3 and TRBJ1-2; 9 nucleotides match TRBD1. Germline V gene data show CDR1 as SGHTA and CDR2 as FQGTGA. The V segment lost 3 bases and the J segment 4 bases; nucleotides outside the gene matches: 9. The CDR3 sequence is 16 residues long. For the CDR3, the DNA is TGTGCCAGCAGCTTGACAGGGGGACAGGCCGTCTATGGCTACACCTTC. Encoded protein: CASSLTGGQAVYGYTF. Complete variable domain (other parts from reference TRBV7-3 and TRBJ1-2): GAGVSQTPSNKVTEKGKYVELRCDPISGHTALYWYRQSLGQGPEFLIYFQGTGAADDSGLPNDRFFAVRPEGSVSTLKIQRTERGDSAVYLCASSLTGGQAVYGYTFGSGTRLTVV.

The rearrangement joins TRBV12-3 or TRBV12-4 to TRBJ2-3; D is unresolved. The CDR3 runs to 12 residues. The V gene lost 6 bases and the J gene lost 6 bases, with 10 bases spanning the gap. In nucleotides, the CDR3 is TGTGCCAGCAGGAAAAGCCTGGATACGCAGTATTTT. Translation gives CASRKSLDTQYF.

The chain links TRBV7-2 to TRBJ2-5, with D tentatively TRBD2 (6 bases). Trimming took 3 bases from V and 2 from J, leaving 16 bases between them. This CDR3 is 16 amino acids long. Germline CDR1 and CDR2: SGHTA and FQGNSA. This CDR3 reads CASSFESWGLQETQYF. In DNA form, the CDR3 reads TGTGCCAGCAGCTTTGAGTCATGGGGACTTCAAGAGACCCAGTACTTC.

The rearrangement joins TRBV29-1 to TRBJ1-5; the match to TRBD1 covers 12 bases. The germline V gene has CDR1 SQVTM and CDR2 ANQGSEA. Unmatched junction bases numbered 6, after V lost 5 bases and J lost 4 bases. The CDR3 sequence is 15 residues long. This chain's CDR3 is CSVLSGQGANQPQHF. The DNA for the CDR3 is TGCAGCGTTCTATCGGGACAGGGGGCTAATCAGCCCCAGCATTTT.

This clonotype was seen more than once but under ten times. The CDR3 is CSARDRRGDEKLFF. The CDR3, as DNA: TGCAGTGCTAGAGATCGCAGGGGCGATGAAAAACTGTTTTTT. The genes are TRBV20-1 and TRBJ1-4; tentative D call: TRBD1 (6 bases). This CDR3 spans 14 amino acids. Germline V gives CDR1 DFQATT, CDR2 SNEGSKA (reference sequence). Trimming removed 0 bases at V and 6 bases at J, with 11 bases between.

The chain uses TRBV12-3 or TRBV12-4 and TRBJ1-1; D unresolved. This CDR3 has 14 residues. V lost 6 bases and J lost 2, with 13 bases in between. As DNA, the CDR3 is TGTGCCAGCAGCCGACCCGGGGATAACACTGAAGCTTTCTTT. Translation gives CASSRPGDNTEAFF.

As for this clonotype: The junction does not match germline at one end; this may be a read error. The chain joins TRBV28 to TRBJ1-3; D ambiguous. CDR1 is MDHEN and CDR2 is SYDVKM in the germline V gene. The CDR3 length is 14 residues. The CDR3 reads CASSLGTTGNTIHF. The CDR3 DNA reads TGTGCCAGCAGTTTGGGCACCACGGGAAACACCATACATTTT.

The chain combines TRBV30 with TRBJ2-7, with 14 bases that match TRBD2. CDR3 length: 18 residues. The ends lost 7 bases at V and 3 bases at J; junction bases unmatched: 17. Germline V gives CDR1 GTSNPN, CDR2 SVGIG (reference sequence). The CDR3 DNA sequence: TGTGCCTCCATAAAGACTAGCGGGAGGGCCGTATACGGCTACGAGCAGTACTTC. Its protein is CASIKTSGRAVYGYEQYF.

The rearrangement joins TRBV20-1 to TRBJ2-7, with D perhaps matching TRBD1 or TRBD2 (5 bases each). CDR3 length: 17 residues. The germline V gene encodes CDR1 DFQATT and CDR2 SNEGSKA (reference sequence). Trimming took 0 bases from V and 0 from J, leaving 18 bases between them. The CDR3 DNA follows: TGCAGTGCTAGAGATCTTGTCGGGGACGGAGTCTCCTACGAGCAGTACTTC. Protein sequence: CSARDLVGDGVSYEQYF.

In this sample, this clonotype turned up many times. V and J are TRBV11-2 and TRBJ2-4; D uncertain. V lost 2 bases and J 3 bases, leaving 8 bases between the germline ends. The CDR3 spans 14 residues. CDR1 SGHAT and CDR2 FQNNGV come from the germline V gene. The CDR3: CASSLRILKNIQYF. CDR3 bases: TGTGCCAGCAGCTTAAGAATACTCAAAAACATTCAGTACTTC.

CDR3 nucleotides: TGCAGCGTTGCGGACAGGGGGCCTGAGCAGTTCTTC. The encoded protein is CSVADRGPEQFF. This chain connects TRBV29-1 to TRBJ2-1; 11 bases line up with TRBD1. The CDR3 has 12 residues. The J segment lost 9 bases and the V segment lost 4 bases, leaving 2 bases of the junction unmatched. Germline lookup yields CDR1 SQVTM and CDR2 ANQGSEA.

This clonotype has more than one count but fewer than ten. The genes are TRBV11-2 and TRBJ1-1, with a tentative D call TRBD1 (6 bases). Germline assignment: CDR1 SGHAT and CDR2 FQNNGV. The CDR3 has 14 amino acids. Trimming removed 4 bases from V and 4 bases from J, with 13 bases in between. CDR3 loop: CASSSAGAGTEAFF. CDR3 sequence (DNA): TGTGCCAGCAGCTCTGCAGGGGCGGGCACTGAAGCTTTCTTT.

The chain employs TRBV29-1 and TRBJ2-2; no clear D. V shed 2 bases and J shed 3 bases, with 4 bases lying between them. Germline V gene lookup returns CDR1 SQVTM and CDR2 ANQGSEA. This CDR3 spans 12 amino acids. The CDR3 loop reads CSVEKYTGELFF. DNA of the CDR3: TGCAGCGTTGAAAAGTACACCGGGGAGCTGTTTTTT.

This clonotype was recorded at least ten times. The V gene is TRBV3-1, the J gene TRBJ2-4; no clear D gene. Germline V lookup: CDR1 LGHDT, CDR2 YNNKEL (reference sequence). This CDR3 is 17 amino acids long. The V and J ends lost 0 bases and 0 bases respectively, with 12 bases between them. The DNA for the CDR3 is TGTGCCAGCAGCCAAGATTTCGGGCAAGGAGCCAAAAACATTCAGTACTTC. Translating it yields CASSQDFGQGAKNIQYF.

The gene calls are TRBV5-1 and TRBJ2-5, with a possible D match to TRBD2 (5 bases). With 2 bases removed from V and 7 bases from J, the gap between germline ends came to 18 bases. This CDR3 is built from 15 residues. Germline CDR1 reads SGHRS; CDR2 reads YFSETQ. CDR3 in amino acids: CASSFSTDSSRTQYF. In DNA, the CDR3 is TGCGCCAGCAGCTTTAGCACGGACTCCTCGCGGACCCAGTACTTC.

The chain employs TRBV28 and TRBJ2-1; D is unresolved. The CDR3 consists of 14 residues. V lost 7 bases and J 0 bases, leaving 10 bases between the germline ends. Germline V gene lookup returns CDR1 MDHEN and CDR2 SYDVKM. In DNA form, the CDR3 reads TGTGCCAGCACCTACGAGAGCTCCTACAATGAGCAGTTCTTC. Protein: CASTYESSYNEQFF.

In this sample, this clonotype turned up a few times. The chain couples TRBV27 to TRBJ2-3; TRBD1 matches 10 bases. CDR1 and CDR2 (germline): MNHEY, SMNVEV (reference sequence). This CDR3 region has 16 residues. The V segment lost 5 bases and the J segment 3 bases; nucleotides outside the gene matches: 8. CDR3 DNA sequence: TGTGCCAGCAGTGATTCGAGACAGGGGGCAACAGATACGCAGTATTTT. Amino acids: CASSDSRQGATDTQYF.

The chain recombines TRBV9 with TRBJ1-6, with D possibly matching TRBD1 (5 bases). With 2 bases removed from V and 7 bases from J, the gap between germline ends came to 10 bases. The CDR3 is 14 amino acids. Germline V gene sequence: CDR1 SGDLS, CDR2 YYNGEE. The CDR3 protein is CASSVTGTNSPLHF. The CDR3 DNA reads TGTGCCAGCAGCGTTACCGGGACCAATTCACCCCTCCACTTT.

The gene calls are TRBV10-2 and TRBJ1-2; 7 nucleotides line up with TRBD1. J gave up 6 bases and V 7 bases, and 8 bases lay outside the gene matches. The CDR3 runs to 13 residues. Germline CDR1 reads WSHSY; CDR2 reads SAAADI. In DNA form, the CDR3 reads TGCGCCAGCACCCTGGAGGGGGCAGATGGCTACACCTTC. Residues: CASTLEGADGYTF.

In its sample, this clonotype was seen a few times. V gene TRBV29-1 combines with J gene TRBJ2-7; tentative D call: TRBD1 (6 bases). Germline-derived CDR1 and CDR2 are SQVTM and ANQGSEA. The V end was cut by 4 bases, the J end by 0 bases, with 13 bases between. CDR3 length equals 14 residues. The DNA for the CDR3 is TGCAGCGTTGTACTAGGGGGAAGCTCCTACGAGCAGTACTTC. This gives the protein CSVVLGGSSYEQYF.

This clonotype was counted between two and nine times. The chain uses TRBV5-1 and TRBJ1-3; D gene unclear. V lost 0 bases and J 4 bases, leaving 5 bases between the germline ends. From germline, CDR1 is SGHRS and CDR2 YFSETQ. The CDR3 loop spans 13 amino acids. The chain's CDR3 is CASSLDVGNTIYF. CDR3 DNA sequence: TGCGCCAGCAGCTTGGACGTGGGAAACACCATATATTTT.